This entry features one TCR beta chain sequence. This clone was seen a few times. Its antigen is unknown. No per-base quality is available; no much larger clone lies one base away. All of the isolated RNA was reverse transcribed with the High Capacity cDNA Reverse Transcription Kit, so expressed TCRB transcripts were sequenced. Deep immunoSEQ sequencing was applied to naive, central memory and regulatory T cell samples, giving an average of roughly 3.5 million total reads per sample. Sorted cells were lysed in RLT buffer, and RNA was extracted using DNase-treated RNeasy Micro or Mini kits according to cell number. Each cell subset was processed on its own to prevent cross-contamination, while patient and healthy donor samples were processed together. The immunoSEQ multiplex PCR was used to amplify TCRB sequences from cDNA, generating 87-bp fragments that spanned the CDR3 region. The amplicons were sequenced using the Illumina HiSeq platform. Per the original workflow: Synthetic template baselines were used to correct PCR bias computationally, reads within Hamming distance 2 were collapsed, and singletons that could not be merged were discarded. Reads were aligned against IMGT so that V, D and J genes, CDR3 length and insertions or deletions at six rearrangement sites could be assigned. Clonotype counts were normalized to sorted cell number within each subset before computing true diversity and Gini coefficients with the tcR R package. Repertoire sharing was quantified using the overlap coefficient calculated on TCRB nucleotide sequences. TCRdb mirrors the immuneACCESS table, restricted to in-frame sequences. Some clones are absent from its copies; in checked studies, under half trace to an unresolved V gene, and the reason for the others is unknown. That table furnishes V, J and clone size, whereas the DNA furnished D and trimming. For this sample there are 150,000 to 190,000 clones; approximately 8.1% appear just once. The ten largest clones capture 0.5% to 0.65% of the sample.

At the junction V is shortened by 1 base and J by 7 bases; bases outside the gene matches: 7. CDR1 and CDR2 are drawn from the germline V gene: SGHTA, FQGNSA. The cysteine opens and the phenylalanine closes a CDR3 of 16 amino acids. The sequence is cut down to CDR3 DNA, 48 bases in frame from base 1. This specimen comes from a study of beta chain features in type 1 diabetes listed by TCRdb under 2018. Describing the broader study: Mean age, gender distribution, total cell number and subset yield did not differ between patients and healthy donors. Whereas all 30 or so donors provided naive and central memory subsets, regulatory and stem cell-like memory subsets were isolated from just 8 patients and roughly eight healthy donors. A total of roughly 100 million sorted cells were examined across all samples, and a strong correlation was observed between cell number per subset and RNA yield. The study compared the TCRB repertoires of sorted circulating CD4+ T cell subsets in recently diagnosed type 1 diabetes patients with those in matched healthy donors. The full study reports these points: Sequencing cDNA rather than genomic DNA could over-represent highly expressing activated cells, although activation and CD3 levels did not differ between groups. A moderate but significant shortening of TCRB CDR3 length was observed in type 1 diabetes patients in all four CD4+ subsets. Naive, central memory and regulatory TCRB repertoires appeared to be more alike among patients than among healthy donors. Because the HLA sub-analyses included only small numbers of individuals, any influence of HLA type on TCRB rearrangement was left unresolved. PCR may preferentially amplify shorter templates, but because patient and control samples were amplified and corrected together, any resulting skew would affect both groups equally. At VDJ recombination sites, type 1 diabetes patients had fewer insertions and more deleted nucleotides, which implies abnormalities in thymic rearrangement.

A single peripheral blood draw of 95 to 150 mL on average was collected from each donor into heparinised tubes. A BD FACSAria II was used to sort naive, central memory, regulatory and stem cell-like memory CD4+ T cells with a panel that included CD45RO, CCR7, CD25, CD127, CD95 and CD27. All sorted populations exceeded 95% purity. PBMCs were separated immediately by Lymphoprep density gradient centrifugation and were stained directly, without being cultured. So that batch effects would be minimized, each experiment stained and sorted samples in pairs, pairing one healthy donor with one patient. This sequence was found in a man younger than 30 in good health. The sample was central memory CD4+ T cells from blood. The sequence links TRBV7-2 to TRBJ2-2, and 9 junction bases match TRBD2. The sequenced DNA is TGTGCCAGCAGCTTAGAATTAGCGGGGGCAAACGGGGAGCTGTTTTTT. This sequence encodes CASSLELAGANGELFF.